This entry lists 29 T cell receptor beta chains sequenced from one sample in a study of T cells in tuberculosis. Assay used: immunoSEQ multiplex PCR; TCRdb lists only in-frame clones, some missing. The top ten clones hold around 6% of a sample with 30,000 to 35,000 clones, approximately 96% of them seen once. The specimen was PBMCs. The origin of the receptors is a donor aged 10 to 29 with latent tuberculosis or without tuberculosis infection.

V gene TRBV5-1 combines with J gene TRBJ2-3; TRBD2 matches 12 bases. This CDR3 is 16 amino acids long. The germline CDR1 and CDR2 sequences are SGHRS and YFSETQ. Losses at the gene ends were 0 bases for V and 3 bases for J; bases not matched to a gene: 2. The CDR3 DNA reads TGCGCCAGCAGCTTGGAGACTAGCGGGGGAACAGATACGCAGTATTTT. Translated, it gives CASSLETSGGTDTQYF.

The CDR3 protein is CASSRTSGRPYEQYF. CDR3 sequence (DNA): TGTGCCAGCAGCCGTACTAGCGGGAGGCCCTACGAGCAGTACTTC. This chain links TRBV5-6 with TRBJ2-7; 12 bases line up with TRBD2. V was clipped by 4 bases and J by 2 bases; unmatched bases: 4. The CDR3 has 15 residues. CDR1 is SGHDT, CDR2 YYEEEE, per germline.

J is TRBJ2-7 and V is TRBV11-2; possible D gene TRBD2, 6 bases. V was cut by 4 bases and J by 7 bases, with 17 bases left in between. There are 14 residues in the CDR3. Germline V gene sequence: CDR1 SGHAT, CDR2 FQNNGV. CDR3 amino acids: CASSSLRGAGEQYF. In nucleotides, the CDR3 is TGTGCCAGCAGCTCCCTCAGAGGGGCGGGAGAGCAGTACTTC. Full variable domain (missing parts from reference TRBV11-2 and TRBJ2-7): EAGVAQSPRYKIIEKRQSVAFWCNPISGHATLYWYQQILGQGPKLLIQFQNNGVVDDSQLPKDRFSAERLKGVDSTLKIQPAKLEDSAVYLCASSSLRGAGEQYFGPGTRLTVT.

This sequence joins TRBV4-2 and TRBJ2-5, with 7 bases identical to TRBD1. The V segment lost 1 base and the J segment 9 bases; nucleotides outside the gene matches: 20. The germline gives CDR1 LGHNA, CDR2 YNFKEQ. This CDR3 has 18 amino acids. In nucleotides, the CDR3 is TGTGCCAGCAGCCAAGGGGGTTCCGGACAGGTCCCACGCAGGGCCCAGTACTTC. This encodes CASSQGGSGQVPRRAQYF.

This sequence joins TRBV5-1 and TRBJ2-7; D not resolved. Trimming cost V 0 bases and J 2 bases, with 9 bases left between them. CDR3 length: 14 residues. CDR1 SGHRS and CDR2 YFSETQ come from the germline V gene. The CDR3 DNA reads TGCGCCAGCAGCTTGGTTCCAGAAACCTACGAGCAGTACTTC. Its translation is CASSLVPETYEQYF. Variable domain in full (rest from reference TRBV5-1 and TRBJ2-7): KAGVTQTPRYLIKTRGQQVTLSCSPISGHRSVSWYQQTPGQGLQFLFEYFSETQRNKGNFPGRFSGRQFSNSRSEMNVSTLELGDSALYLCASSLVPETYEQYFGPGTRLTVT.

The rearrangement joins TRBV18 to TRBJ1-2; possible D gene TRBD1, 6 bases. The CDR3 has 16 residues. V was pared by 4 bases and J by 0 bases, with 15 bases between. Germline CDR1 and CDR2: KGHSH and LQKENI. CDR3 loop: CASSRDKPPANYGYTF. The CDR3 coding sequence is TGTGCCAGCTCACGGGACAAGCCACCAGCTAACTATGGCTACACCTTC. Using reference TRBV18 and TRBJ1-2 for the parts outside the CDR3, the full variable domain is NAGVMQNPRHLVRRRGQEARLRCSPMKGHSHVYWYRQLPEEGLKFMVYLQKENIIDESGMPKERFSAEFPKEGPSILRIQQVVRGDSAAYFCASSRDKPPANYGYTFGSGTRLTVV.

Written as DNA, the CDR3 is TGTGCCAGCTCAGGGGACAGGGCCTACACCGGGGAGCTGTTTTTT. Protein product: CASSGDRAYTGELFF. V is TRBV2 and J is TRBJ2-2, with 9 bases identical to TRBD1. The CDR3 extends over 15 amino acids. Germline V gene lookup returns CDR1 SNHLY and CDR2 FYNNEI. V shed 8 bases and J 3 bases; nucleotides not matched to a gene: 7. Full variable domain (remainder filled in from reference TRBV2 and TRBJ2-2): EPEVTQTPSHQVTQMGQEVILRCVPISNHLYFYWYRQILGQKVEFLVSFYNNEISEKSEIFDDQFSVERPDGSNFTLKIRSTKLEDSAMYFCASSGDRAYTGELFFGEGSRLTVL.

This chain connects TRBV10-3 to TRBJ1-1; the D gene is possibly TRBD1 (5 bases). The CDR3 runs to 14 residues. The germline gives CDR1 ENHRY, CDR2 SYGVKD. Trimming took off 2 bases at V and 4 bases at J, with 11 bases between the two ends. Written as DNA, the CDR3 is TGTGCCATCAGTGAGGAAGGAGGGGTCACTGAAGCTTTCTTT. As protein: CAISEEGGVTEAFF.

The chain links TRBV19 to TRBJ1-2; D remains ambiguous. The germline V gene encodes CDR1 LNHDA and CDR2 SQIVND (reference sequence). There are 15 residues in the CDR3. V lost 3 bases and J lost 6, with 17 bases in between. The CDR3 loop is CASSIHWSDPDGYTF. CDR3 in DNA: TGTGCCAGTAGTATTCACTGGAGCGACCCGGATGGCTACACCTTC.

The gene calls are TRBV7-9 and TRBJ2-2; D not resolved. Germline CDR1 SEHNR, CDR2 FQNEAQ (reference sequence). The CDR3 runs to 13 residues. Trimming took 5 bases from V and 6 from J, leaving 10 bases between them. The CDR3 loop reads CASSQRSAGELFF. CDR3 in DNA: TGTGCCAGCAGCCAGAGGAGTGCCGGGGAGCTGTTTTTT.

In DNA, the CDR3 is TGCGCCAGCAGCTTGTTCCCTAGCGGGGGGCAAGAGACCCAGTACTTC. Protein: CASSLFPSGGQETQYF. The chain employs TRBV5-1 and TRBJ2-5, with 11 bases identical to TRBD2. The CDR3 is 16 residues long. J was trimmed by 2 bases and V by 1 base; bases with no gene match: 4. Looked up from germline, CDR1 is SGHRS and CDR2 is YFSETQ.

The chain joins TRBV28 to TRBJ1-2; TRBD1 might be the D (5 bases). In germline, CDR1 is MDHEN, CDR2 SYDVKM. This CDR3 has 16 amino acids. V was trimmed by 4 bases and J by 5 bases, leaving 20 bases between them. Here the CDR3 reads CASSSRSGPTVYGYTF. CDR3 DNA sequence: TGTGCCAGCAGTTCCCGATCCGGACCGACAGTATATGGCTACACCTTC.

This chain joins TRBV5-1 and TRBJ2-3, with 8 bases identical to TRBD2. The CDR3 is made up of 16 amino acids. Germline values: CDR1 SGHRS, CDR2 YFSETQ. The V segment lost 3 bases and the J segment 0 bases; nucleotides outside the gene matches: 6. CDR3 residues: CASSSISGASTDTQYF. CDR3 sequence (DNA): TGCGCCAGCAGCTCGATTAGCGGGGCTAGCACAGATACGCAGTATTTT.

This clone was seen a single time. The rearrangement uses TRBV18 and TRBJ2-3; TRBD2 might be the D (5 bases). Germline values: CDR1 KGHSH, CDR2 LQKENI. Trimming took off 6 bases at V and 0 bases at J, with 13 bases between the two ends. The CDR3 has 15 residues. The CDR3 loop is CASSPIGGSTDTQYF. The CDR3 DNA reads as TGTGCCAGCTCCCCCATCGGCGGGAGCACAGATACGCAGTATTTT.

This clone was observed once. The genes are TRBV4-2 and TRBJ1-1; 9 bases are a match to TRBD1. This CDR3 has 18 amino acids. Germline loops: CDR1 LGHNA, CDR2 YNFKEQ. After removal of 0 bases from V and 1 base from J, the junction contained 9 bases not matched to a gene. CDR3 loop: CASSQDGGQGAPNTEAFF. CDR3 DNA sequence: TGTGCCAGCAGCCAAGACGGGGGACAGGGTGCCCCGAACACTGAAGCTTTCTTT.

The CDR3 loop is CAVAGNGYTF. CDR3 bases: TGTGCCGTTGCGGGGAATGGCTACACCTTC. The rearrangement uses TRBV10-3 and TRBJ1-2; D is unclear. From germline, CDR1 is ENHRY and CDR2 SYGVKD. The ends were cut back, 11 bases at V and 6 bases at J, with 10 bases in the middle. The CDR3 has 10 amino acids.

The table lists this clone with a count of one. This chain uses TRBV5-1 with TRBJ2-7; 13 positions agree with TRBD2. J gave up 3 bases and V 0 bases, and 6 bases lay outside the gene matches. CDR3 length: 17 residues. Germline lookup yields CDR1 SGHRS and CDR2 YFSETQ. CDR3 coding DNA: TGCGCCAGCAGCTTGGCACTAGCGGGAGGGCCGGTCTACGAGCAGTACTTC. It specifies CASSLALAGGPVYEQYF.

The chain is built from TRBV30 and TRBJ2-7, with D possibly being TRBD2 (6 bases). The CDR3 extends over 14 amino acids. Trimming left V 4 bases short and J 3 bases short, with 16 bases between. CDR1 and CDR2 (germline): GTSNPN, SVGIG (reference sequence). The DNA of the CDR3 is TGTGCCTGGACGAAGGGCGGGGTTAACTACGAGCAGTACTTC. Translation: CAWTKGGVNYEQYF.

The gene calls are TRBV5-5 and TRBJ1-5; D is uncertain. This CDR3 contains 15 residues. V lost 9 bases and J 0 bases, leaving 16 bases between the germline ends. Germline assignment: CDR1 SGHKS and CDR2 YYEKEE (reference sequence). The CDR3 nucleotides are TGTGCCACCTCTATCGGGTTTTATAGCAATCAGCCCCAGCATTTT. Encoded protein: CATSIGFYSNQPQHF. Full variable domain (outside the CDR3, taken from reference TRBV5-5 and TRBJ1-5): DAGVTQSPTHLIKTRGQQVTLRCSPISGHKSVSWYQQVLGQGPQFIFQYYEKEERGRGNFPDRFSARQFPNYSSELNVNALLLGDSALYLCATSIGFYSNQPQHFGDGTRLSIL.

The rearrangement uses TRBV2 and TRBJ2-7; 9 nucleotides align to TRBD1. CDR1 is SNHLY, CDR2 FYNNEI, per germline. The CDR3 is made up of 15 amino acids. The J segment lost 1 base and the V segment lost 2 bases, leaving 3 bases of the junction unmatched. This CDR3 is CASSEIGTGSYEQYF. For the CDR3, the DNA is TGTGCCAGCAGTGAAATTGGGACAGGGTCCTACGAGCAGTACTTC.

The gene calls are TRBV11-3 and TRBJ2-7; D may be TRBD2 (6 bases). The CDR3 is 14 amino acids. Germline assignment: CDR1 SGHNT and CDR2 YENEEA. The ends were cut back, 1 base at V and 2 bases at J, with 9 bases in the middle. The CDR3 reads CASSLGAGPYEQYF. CDR3 nucleotide sequence: TGTGCCAGCAGCTTAGGTGCGGGACCCTACGAGCAGTACTTC.

This sequence joins TRBV28 and TRBJ2-7; possibly TRBD1 for D (5 bases). The CDR3 runs to 14 residues. Germline-derived CDR1 and CDR2 are MDHEN and SYDVKM. V gave up 6 bases and J gave up 7 bases, with 19 bases separating them. CDR3 in DNA: TGTGCCAGCAGCGAACCGGGCCAAAAGGGGGAGCAGTACTTC. It is translated as CASSEPGQKGEQYF.

The chain is built from TRBV5-6 and TRBJ2-7; 7 positions agree with TRBD1. The CDR3 is 18 residues long. V lost 2 bases and J lost 2; bases outside the gene matches: 16. Germline V gene lookup returns CDR1 SGHDT and CDR2 YYEEEE. The DNA of the CDR3 is TGTGCCAGCAGCTTCCGGACAGGAGACCCTATATTTGCCTACGAGCAGTACTTC. As protein: CASSFRTGDPIFAYEQYF. Drawing the rest from reference TRBV5-6 and TRBJ2-7, the complete variable domain is DAGVTQSPTHLIKTRGQQVTLRCSPKSGHDTVSWYQQALGQGPQFIFQYYEEEERQRGNFPDRFSGHQFPNYSSELNVNALLLGDSALYLCASSFRTGDPIFAYEQYFGPGTRLTVT.

This sequence joins TRBV2 and TRBJ2-5, with 12 bases aligning to TRBD2. Per the germline V gene, CDR1 is SNHLY and CDR2 is FYNNEI. Trimming cost V 6 bases and J 4 bases; bases outside gene matches: 3. There are 14 residues in the CDR3. The CDR3 reads CASRTSGGSETQYF. Here the CDR3 DNA reads TGTGCCAGCAGGACTAGCGGGGGATCAGAGACCCAGTACTTC.

In this sample, this clone turned up once. The J gene is TRBJ2-1, the V gene TRBV5-8; TRBD2 matches at 8 bases. CDR1 and CDR2 (germline): SGHTS, YDEGEE. The CDR3 has 16 residues. The V gene end was trimmed by 2 bases and the J gene end by 4 bases; junction bases not matched to a gene: 8. The CDR3 sequence is CASSLERRGAYNEQFF. The CDR3 DNA reads TGTGCCAGCAGCTTAGAAAGGCGGGGGGCTTACAATGAGCAGTTCTTC.

This chain joins TRBV7-9 and TRBJ2-7, with 7 bases identical to TRBD1. Germline V gene sequence: CDR1 SEHNR, CDR2 FQNEAQ (reference sequence). With V trimmed by 6 bases and J by 4 bases, 18 bases remained unmatched. This CDR3 has 17 amino acids. The CDR3, as DNA: TGTGCCAGCAGTTTTAGTGTATCGTTGGGACAGAGATACGAGCAGTACTTC. Protein sequence: CASSFSVSLGQRYEQYF.

V is TRBV5-1 and J is TRBJ2-7; 7 nucleotides agree with TRBD2. This CDR3 is built from 16 residues. CDR1 is SGHRS, CDR2 YFSETQ, per germline. Trimming took 0 bases from V and 2 from J; bases not matched to a gene: 8. The CDR3 DNA follows: TGCGCCAGCAGCTTGGCCGCGACTAGCCGAACCTACGAGCAGTACTTC. It codes for CASSLAATSRTYEQYF.

V and J are TRBV28 and TRBJ2-3; weak D call: TRBD2 (5 bases). The V and J ends lost 7 bases and 8 bases respectively, with 19 bases between them. This CDR3 region has 14 residues. The germline V gene encodes CDR1 MDHEN and CDR2 SYDVKM. The chain's CDR3 is CASTVGSGKGTQYF. CDR3 coding DNA: TGTGCCAGCACAGTTGGGTCGGGAAAGGGTACGCAGTATTTT. Complete variable domain (other parts from reference TRBV28 and TRBJ2-3): DVKVTQSSRYLVKRTGEKVFLECVQDMDHENMFWYRQDPGLGLRLIYFSYDVKMKEKGDIPEGYSVSREKKERFSLILESASTNQTSMYLCASTVGSGKGTQYFGPGTRLTVL.

This clone was observed a handful of times. The chain uses TRBV2 and TRBJ1-2; the D is unclear. Trimming cost V 5 bases and J 3 bases, with 19 bases left between them. Looked up from germline, CDR1 is SNHLY and CDR2 is FYNNEI. The CDR3 is 16 residues long. Here the CDR3 reads CASSSSRRSFDYGYTF. The CDR3 DNA is TGTGCCAGCAGTTCCTCCCGTAGGAGTTTTGACTATGGCTACACCTTC.